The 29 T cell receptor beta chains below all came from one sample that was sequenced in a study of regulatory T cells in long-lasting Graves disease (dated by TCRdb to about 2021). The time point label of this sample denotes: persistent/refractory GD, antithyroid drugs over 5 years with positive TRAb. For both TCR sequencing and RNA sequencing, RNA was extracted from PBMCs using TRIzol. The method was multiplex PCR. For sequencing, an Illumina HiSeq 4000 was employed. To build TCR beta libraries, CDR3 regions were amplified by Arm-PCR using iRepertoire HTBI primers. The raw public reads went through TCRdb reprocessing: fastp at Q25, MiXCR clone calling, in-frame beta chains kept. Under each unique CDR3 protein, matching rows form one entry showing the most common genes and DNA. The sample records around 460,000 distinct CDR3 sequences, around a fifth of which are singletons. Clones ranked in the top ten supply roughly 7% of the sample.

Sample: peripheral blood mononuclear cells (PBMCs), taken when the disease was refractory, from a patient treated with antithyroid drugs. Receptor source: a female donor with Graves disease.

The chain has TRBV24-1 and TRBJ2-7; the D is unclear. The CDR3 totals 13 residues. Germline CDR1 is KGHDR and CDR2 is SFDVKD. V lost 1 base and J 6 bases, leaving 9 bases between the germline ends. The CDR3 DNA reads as TGTGCCACCAGTGATTTAGACGGTTTCGAGCAGTACTTC. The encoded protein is CATSDLDGFEQYF.

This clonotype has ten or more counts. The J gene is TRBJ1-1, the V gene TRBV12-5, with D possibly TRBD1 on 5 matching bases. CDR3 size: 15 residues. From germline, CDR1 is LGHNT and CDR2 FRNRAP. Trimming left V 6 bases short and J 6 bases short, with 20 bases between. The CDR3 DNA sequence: TGTGCTAGTGGCGGGTCTCCGGGGCTAATATCTGAAGCTTTCTTT. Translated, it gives CASGGSPGLISEAFF. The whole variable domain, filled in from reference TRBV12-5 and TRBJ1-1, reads DARVTQTPRHKVTEMGQEVTMRCQPILGHNTVFWYRQTMMQGLELLAYFRNRAPLDDSGMPKDRFSAEMPDATLATLKIQPSEPRDSAVYFCASGGSPGLISEAFFGQGTRLTVV.

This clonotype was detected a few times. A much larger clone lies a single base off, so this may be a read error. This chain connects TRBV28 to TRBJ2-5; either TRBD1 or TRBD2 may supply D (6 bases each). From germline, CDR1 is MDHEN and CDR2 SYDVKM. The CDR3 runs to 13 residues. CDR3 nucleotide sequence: TGTGCCAGCAGCGCTGGGGGGCCAGAGACCCGGTACTTC. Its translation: CASSAGGPETRYF.

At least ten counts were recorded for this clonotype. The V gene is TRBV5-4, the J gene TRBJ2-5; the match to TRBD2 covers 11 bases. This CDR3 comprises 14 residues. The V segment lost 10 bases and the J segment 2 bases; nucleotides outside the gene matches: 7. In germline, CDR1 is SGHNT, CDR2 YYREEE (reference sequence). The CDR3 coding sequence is TGTGCCGGTCGCACTAGCGGGGGTCAAGAGACCCAGTACTTC. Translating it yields CAGRTSGGQETQYF. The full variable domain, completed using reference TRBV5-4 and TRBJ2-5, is ETGVTQSPTHLIKTRGQQVTLRCSSQSGHNTVSWYQQALGQGPQFIFQYYREEENGRGNFPPRFSGLQFPNYSSELNVNALELDDSALYLCAGRTSGGQETQYFGPGTRLLVL.

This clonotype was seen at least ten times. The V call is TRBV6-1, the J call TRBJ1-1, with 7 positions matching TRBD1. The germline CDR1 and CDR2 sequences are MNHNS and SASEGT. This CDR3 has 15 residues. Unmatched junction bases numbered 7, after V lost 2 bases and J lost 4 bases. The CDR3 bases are TGTGCCAGCAGTGAAAATGAGGGGGCGGGCACTGAAGCTTTCTTT. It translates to CASSENEGAGTEAFF.

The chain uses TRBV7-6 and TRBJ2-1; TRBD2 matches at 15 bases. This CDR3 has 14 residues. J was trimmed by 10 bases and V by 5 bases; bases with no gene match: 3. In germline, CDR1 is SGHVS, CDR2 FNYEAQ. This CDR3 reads CASSPGTSGREQFF. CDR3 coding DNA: TGTGCCAGCAGCCCCGGGACTAGCGGGAGGGAGCAGTTCTTC.

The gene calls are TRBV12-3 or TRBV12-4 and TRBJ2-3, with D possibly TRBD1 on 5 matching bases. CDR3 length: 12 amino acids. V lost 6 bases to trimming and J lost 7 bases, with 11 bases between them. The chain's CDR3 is CASSLAGNTQYF. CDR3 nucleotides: TGTGCCAGCAGCCTGGCAGGGAATACGCAGTATTTT.

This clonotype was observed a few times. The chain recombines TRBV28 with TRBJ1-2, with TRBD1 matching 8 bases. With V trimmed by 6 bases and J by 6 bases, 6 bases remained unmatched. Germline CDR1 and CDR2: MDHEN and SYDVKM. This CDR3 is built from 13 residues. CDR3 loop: CASSRQGFHGYTF. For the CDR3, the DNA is TGTGCCAGCAGCCGACAGGGGTTCCATGGCTACACCTTC.

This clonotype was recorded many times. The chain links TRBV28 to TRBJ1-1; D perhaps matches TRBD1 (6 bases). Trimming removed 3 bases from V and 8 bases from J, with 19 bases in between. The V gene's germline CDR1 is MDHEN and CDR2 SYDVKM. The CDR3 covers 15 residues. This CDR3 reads CASSLRGVRPLEAFF. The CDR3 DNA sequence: TGTGCCAGCAGTTTGAGGGGGGTTAGGCCCTTAGAAGCTTTCTTT. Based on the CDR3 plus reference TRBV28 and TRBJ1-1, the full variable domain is DVKVTQSSRYLVKRTGEKVFLECVQDMDHENMFWYRQDPGLGLRLIYFSYDVKMKEKGDIPEGYSVSREKKERFSLILESASTNQTSMYLCASSLRGVRPLEAFFGQGTRLTVV.

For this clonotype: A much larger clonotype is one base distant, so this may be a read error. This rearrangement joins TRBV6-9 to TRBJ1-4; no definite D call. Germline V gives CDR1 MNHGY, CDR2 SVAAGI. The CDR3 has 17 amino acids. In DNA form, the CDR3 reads TGTGCCGGCAGTTACCGGTTCTCAGAAGGATGGAGTGAAAAACTGTTTTTT. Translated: CAGSYRFSEGWSEKLFF.

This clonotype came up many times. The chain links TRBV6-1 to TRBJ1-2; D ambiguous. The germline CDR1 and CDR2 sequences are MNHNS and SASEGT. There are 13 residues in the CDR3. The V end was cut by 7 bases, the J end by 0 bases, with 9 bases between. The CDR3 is CASKADANYGYTF. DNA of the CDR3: TGTGCCAGCAAGGCGGACGCTAACTATGGCTACACCTTC.

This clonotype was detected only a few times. In DNA, the CDR3 is TGTGCCAGCAGGGGCGGACAGGGGTTGATAAACATTCAGTACTTC. Residues: CASRGGQGLINIQYF. The V call is TRBV5-6, the J call TRBJ2-4; 9 bases match TRBD1. Trimming at V came to 5 bases and at J to 6 bases, leaving 9 bases not matched to a gene. This CDR3 spans 15 amino acids. The germline V gene encodes CDR1 SGHDT and CDR2 YYEEEE.

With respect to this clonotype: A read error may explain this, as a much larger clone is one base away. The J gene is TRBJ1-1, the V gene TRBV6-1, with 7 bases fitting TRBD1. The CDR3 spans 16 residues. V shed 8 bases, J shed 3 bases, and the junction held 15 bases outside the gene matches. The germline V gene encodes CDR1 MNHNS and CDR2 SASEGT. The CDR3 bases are TGTGCCAGCTGGGGGGACAGAGTCAGTCCCCACACTGAAGCTTTCTTT. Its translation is CASWGDRVSPHTEAFF.

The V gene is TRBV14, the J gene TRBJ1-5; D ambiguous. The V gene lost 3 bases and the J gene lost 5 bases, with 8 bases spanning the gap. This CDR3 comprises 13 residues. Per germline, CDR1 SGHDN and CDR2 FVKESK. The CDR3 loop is CASSQGLDQPQHF. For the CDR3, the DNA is TGTGCCAGCAGCCAGGGCCTGGATCAGCCCCAGCATTTT.

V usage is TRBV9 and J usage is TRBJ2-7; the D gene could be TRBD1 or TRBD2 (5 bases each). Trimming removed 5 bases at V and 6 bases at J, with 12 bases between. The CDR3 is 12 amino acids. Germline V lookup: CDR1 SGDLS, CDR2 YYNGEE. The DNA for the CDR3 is TGTGCCAGCAGTAGGGACCTTGGCGAGCAGTACTTC. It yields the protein CASSRDLGEQYF.

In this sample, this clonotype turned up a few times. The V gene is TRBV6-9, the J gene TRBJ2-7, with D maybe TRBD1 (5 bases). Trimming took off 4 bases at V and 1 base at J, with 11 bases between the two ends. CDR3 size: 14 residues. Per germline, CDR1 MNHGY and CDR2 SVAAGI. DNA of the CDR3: TGTGCCAGCAGTTTTTCACAGGTTTCCTACGAGCAGTACTTC. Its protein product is CASSFSQVSYEQYF.

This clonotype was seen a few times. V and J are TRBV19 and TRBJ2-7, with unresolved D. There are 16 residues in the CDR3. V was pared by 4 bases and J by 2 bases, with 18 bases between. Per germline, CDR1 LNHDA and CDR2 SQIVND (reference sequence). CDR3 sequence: CASSTIDSRVTYEQYF. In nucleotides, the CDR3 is TGTGCCAGTAGTACAATCGACTCAAGGGTTACCTACGAGCAGTACTTC.

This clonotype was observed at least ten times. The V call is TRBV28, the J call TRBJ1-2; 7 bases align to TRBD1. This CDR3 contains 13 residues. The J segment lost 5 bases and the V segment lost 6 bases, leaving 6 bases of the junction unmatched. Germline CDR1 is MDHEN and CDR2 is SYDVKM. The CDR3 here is CASRAQGNYGYTF. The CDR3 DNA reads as TGTGCCAGCAGGGCACAGGGGAATTATGGCTACACCTTC.

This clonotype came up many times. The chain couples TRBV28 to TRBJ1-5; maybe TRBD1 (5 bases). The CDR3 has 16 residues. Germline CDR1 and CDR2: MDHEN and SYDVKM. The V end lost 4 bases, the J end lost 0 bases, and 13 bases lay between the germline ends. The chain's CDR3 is CASSSSSGVSNQPQHF. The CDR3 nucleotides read TGTGCCAGCAGTTCTTCATCGGGGGTTAGCAATCAGCCCCAGCATTTT.

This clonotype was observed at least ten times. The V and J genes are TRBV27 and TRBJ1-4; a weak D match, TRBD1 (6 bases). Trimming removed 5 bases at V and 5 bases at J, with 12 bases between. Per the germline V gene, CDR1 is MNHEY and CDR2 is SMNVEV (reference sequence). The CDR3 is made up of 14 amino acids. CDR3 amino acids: CASSLLGQNEKLFF. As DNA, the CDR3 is TGTGCCAGCAGTCTCCTTGGACAGAATGAAAAACTGTTTTTT.

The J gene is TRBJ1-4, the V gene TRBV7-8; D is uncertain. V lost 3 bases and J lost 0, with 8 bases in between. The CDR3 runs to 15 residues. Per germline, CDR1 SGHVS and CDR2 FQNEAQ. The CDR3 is CASSLSPATNEKLFF. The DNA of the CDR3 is TGTGCCAGCAGCTTGTCACCTGCAACTAATGAAAAACTGTTTTTT. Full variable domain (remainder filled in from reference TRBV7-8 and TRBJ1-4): GAGVSQSPRYKVAKRGQDVALRCDPISGHVSLFWYQQALGQGPEFLTYFQNEAQLDKSGLPSDRFFAERPEGSVSTLKIQRTQQEDSAVYLCASSLSPATNEKLFFGSGTQLSVL.

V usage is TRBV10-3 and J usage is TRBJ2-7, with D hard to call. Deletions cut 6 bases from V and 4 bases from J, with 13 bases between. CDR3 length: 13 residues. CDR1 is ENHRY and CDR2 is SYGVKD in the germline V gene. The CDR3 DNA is TGTGCCATCAGGGGGTCAATCCTTTACGAGCAGTACTTC. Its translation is CAIRGSILYEQYF.

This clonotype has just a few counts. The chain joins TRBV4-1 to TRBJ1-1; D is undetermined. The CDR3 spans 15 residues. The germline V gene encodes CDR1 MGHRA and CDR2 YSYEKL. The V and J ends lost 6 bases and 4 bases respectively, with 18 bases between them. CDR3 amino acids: CASSQSSLGSTEAFF. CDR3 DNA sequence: TGCGCCAGCAGTCAATCGTCCCTAGGGAGCACTGAAGCTTTCTTT.

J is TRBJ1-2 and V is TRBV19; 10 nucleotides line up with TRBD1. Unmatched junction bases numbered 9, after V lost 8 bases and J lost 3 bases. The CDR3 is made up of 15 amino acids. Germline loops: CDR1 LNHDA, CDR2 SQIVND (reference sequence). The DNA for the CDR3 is TGTGCCAGTCAGGACAGGGGGAGGTTGGACTATGGCTACACCTTC. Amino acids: CASQDRGRLDYGYTF.

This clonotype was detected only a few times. This CDR3 is CASSEAVTGTGGTYNSPLHF. In nucleotides, the CDR3 is TGTGCCAGCAGTGAAGCGGTCACCGGGACAGGGGGGACCTATAATTCACCCCTCCACTTT. The chain joins TRBV6-1 to TRBJ1-6; 11 nucleotides line up with TRBD1. The V gene end was trimmed by 0 bases and the J gene end by 2 bases; junction bases not matched to a gene: 9. The CDR3 covers 20 residues. The V gene's germline CDR1 is MNHNS and CDR2 SASEGT.

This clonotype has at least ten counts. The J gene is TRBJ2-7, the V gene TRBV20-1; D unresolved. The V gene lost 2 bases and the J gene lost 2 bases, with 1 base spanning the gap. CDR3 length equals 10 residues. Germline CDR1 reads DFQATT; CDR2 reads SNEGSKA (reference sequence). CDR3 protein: CSARPYEQYF. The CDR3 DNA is TGCAGTGCTAGACCCTACGAGCAGTACTTC.

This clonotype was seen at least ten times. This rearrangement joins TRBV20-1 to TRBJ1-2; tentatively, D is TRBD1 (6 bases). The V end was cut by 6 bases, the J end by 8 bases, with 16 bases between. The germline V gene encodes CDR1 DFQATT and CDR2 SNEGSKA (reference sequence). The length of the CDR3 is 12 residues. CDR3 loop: CSADGTTKGYTF. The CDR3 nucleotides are TGCAGTGCCGACGGGACAACGAAGGGCTACACCTTC.

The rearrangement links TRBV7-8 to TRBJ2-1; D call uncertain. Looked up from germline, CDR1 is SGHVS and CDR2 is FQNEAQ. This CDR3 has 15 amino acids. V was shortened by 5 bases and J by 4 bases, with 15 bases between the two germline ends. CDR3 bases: TGTGCCAGCAGCCCCAGGACGGTCGCTTACAATGAGCAGTTCTTC. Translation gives CASSPRTVAYNEQFF.

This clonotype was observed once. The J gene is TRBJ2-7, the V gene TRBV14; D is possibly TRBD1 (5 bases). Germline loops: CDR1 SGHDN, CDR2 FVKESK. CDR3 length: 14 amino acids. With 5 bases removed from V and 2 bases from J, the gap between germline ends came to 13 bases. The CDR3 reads CASSGREGPYEQYF. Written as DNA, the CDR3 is TGTGCCAGCAGCGGCAGGGAAGGTCCCTACGAGCAGTACTTC.